This TCR beta chain was sequenced in a study of shared clonotypes between healthy human individuals. Execution of the assay was at deep level. The protocol was immunoSEQ multiplex PCR, while the TCRdb copy is restricted to in-frame clones and leaves out a portion. The table records some 490,000 clones, roughly 80% of them present only once. Trimming stripped 5 bases from V and 10 bases from J, with 27 bases between. Germline V gives CDR1 SEHNR, CDR2 FQNEAQ (reference sequence). The CDR3 extends over 16 amino acids. The rearrangement joins TRBV7-9 to TRBJ2-7, with TRBD2 as a possible D gene (5 bases). This TCR derives from a woman in her thirties or forties in good health. Some clones in this sample may be carry-over from other donors' samples. Sequencing was performed on PBMCs. CDR3 sequence: CASSPRPLVSKPEQYF. The CDR3, as DNA: TGTGCCAGCAGCCCCAGGCCACTAGTTTCGAAACCTGAACAGTACTTC.